These 17 T cell receptor beta chains originate from one sample sequenced in a study of monozygotic twins with inflammatory bowel disease. TCRdb reprocessed the 5' RACE reads; each CDR3 protein has one entry and no DNA is given. The table gives some 170,000 distinct CDR3 sequences; the top ten clones make up 6% to 9.5% of it. The sequenced sample consisted of blood. These receptors all stem from a human donor with ulcerative colitis or Crohn's disease, or a healthy co-twin of an affected twin (not recorded which).

The chain carries TRBV27 and TRBJ1-6. This CDR3 comprises 14 residues. Germline CDR1 and CDR2: MNHEY and SMNVEV (reference sequence). This chain's CDR3 is CASSFIPQASPLHF.

The gene calls are TRBV5-1 and TRBJ2-7. The CDR3 spans 15 residues. Germline CDR1 reads SGHRS; CDR2 reads YFSETQ. The CDR3 region is CASSLVSTSSYEQYF.

The V gene is TRBV29-1, the J gene TRBJ2-1; TCRdb returns TRBD1, unconfirmable since there is no DNA. The CDR3 totals 17 residues. Germline V CDR1 and CDR2: SQVTM, ANQGSEA. CDR3 protein: CSARGQGGVSSYNEQFF.

The chain uses TRBV7-2 and TRBJ2-5; TCRdb's D call of TRBD2 is untestable without DNA. This CDR3 has 15 amino acids. CDR1 and CDR2 (germline): SGHTA, FQGNSA. The chain's CDR3 is CASSRKGLPEETQYF.

The V call is TRBV7-2, the J call TRBJ1-3; TCRdb reports TRBD1, a call that lacks DNA to check it against. The CDR3 length is 15 residues. Germline V gene data show CDR1 as SGHTA and CDR2 as FQGNSA. This CDR3 reads CASSLDRVSGNTIYF. Variable domain in full (rest from reference TRBV7-2 and TRBJ1-3): GAGVSQSPSNKVTEKGKDVELRCDPISGHTALYWYRQSLGQGLEFLIYFQGNSAPDKSGLPSDRFSAERTGGSVSTLTIQRTQQEDSAVYLCASSLDRVSGNTIYFGEGSWLTVV.

The genes are TRBV5-1 and TRBJ2-7; the TCRdb D gene call, TRBD2, has no DNA to confirm it. The CDR3 has 14 residues. The germline gives CDR1 SGHRS, CDR2 YFSETQ. This chain's CDR3 is CASSPWTSGGVLYF.

J is TRBJ2-5 and V is TRBV29-1; the D call of TRBD1 rests on TCRdb alone, since no DNA is present to check it. The V gene's germline CDR1 is SQVTM and CDR2 ANQGSEA. This CDR3 has 14 residues. Here the CDR3 reads CSVGGTARGETQYF. The variable domain in full, completed from reference TRBV29-1 and TRBJ2-5, reads SAVISQKPSRDICQRGTSLTIQCQVDSQVTMMFWYRQQPGQSLTLIATANQGSEATYESGFVIDKFPISRPNLTFSTLTVSNMSPEDSSIYLCSVGGTARGETQYFGPGTRLLVL.

This sequence joins TRBV7-9 and TRBJ2-1. CDR1 is SEHNR and CDR2 is FQNEAQ in the germline V gene (reference sequence). The CDR3 runs to 14 residues. The CDR3 is CASSLEISNNEQFF.

V gene TRBV3-1 combines with J gene TRBJ2-1. CDR3 size: 15 residues. From germline, CDR1 is LGHDT and CDR2 YNNKEL (reference sequence). The CDR3 sequence is CASSLVAGSYNEQFF.

V and J are TRBV6-2 or TRBV6-3 and TRBJ2-7; no DNA is available, so the TRBD1 call from TCRdb remains unchecked. Germline assignment: CDR1 MNHEY and CDR2 SVGEGT. The CDR3 has 12 residues. This chain's CDR3 is CATGTATYEQYF.

The chain combines TRBV11-2 with TRBJ1-1. Looked up from germline, CDR1 is SGHAT and CDR2 is FQNNGV. CDR3 size: 16 residues. The chain's CDR3 is CASSLVFGKLNTEAFF.

The V call is TRBV15, the J call TRBJ2-2. This CDR3 region has 13 residues. CDR1 and CDR2 (germline): LNHNV, YYDKDF (reference sequence). The CDR3 sequence is CATSRVPTGELFF. Supplemented by reference TRBV15 and TRBJ2-2, the full variable domain reads DAMVIQNPRYQVTQFGKPVTLSCSQTLNHNVMYWYQQKSSQAPKLLFHYYDKDFNNEADTPDNFQSRRPNTSFCFLDIRSPGLGDTAMYLCATSRVPTGELFFGEGSRLTVL.

The chain combines TRBV5-1 with TRBJ1-1; with no DNA, the TCRdb D assignment of TRBD1 cannot be verified. This CDR3 has 14 amino acids. Germline V gene sequence: CDR1 SGHRS, CDR2 YFSETQ. The CDR3 sequence: CASASGTGGTEAFF. Supplemented by reference TRBV5-1 and TRBJ1-1, the full variable domain reads KAGVTQTPRYLIKTRGQQVTLSCSPISGHRSVSWYQQTPGQGLQFLFEYFSETQRNKGNFPGRFSGRQFSNSRSEMNVSTLELGDSALYLCASASGTGGTEAFFGQGTRLTVV.

The rearrangement links TRBV3-1 to TRBJ2-7; the D call of TRBD2 rests on TCRdb alone, since no DNA is present to check it. Per the germline V gene, CDR1 is LGHDT and CDR2 is YNNKEL (reference sequence). This CDR3 is built from 16 residues. The CDR3 is CASSQEKLAGFYEQYF.

V usage is TRBV7-6 and J usage is TRBJ2-2; TCRdb indicates TRBD1, and absent DNA this call remains unverified. CDR3 length: 13 residues. Germline assignment: CDR1 SGHVS and CDR2 FNYEAQ. CDR3 region: CASNHQGTGELFF.

This chain connects TRBV30 to TRBJ1-2; the D call from TCRdb, TRBD1, cannot be confirmed without DNA. The CDR3 covers 15 residues. Germline V gene sequence: CDR1 GTSNPN, CDR2 SVGIG (reference sequence). The CDR3 sequence is CAWRWGPGTYKGYTF.

The V and J genes are TRBV20-1 and TRBJ2-7; TCRdb selects TRBD1, and the lack of DNA leaves this call unchecked. This CDR3 is built from 13 residues. Per germline, CDR1 DFQATT and CDR2 SNEGSKA (reference sequence). CDR3 amino acids: CSARVGRGREQYF.